This T cell receptor (beta chain) is from a study of regulatory T cells in long-lasting Graves disease. Germline assignment: CDR1 LNHDA and CDR2 SQIVND (reference sequence). The V and J ends lost 6 bases and 5 bases, in that order; junction bases with no gene match: 8. This CDR3 has 14 residues. The time point: newly diagnosed GD, antithyroid drugs for less than 3 months. After RNA was extracted from PBMCs, the TCR library was made from it. CDR3 regions were amplified by Arm-PCR using iRepertoire HTBI primers to build TCR beta libraries. From the multiplex PCR reads, TCRdb called clonotypes with MiXCR, one entry per CDR3 protein. The sample includes 250,000 to 300,000 distinct CDR3 sequences, about 17% of them seen just once. A further study also used this sample, focusing on T cells in Graves' hyperthyroidism and ophthalmopathy.

This specimen was peripheral blood mononuclear cells (PBMCs), taken at new diagnosis, from a patient treated with antithyroid drugs. The TCR originated in a woman aged 30 to 39 with Graves disease. This chain links TRBV19 with TRBJ2-5; 8 positions agree with TRBD2. The DNA for the CDR3 is TGTGCCAGTAGACTCGGGGGGGAGGATGAGACCCAGTACTTC. It codes for CASRLGGEDETQYF.